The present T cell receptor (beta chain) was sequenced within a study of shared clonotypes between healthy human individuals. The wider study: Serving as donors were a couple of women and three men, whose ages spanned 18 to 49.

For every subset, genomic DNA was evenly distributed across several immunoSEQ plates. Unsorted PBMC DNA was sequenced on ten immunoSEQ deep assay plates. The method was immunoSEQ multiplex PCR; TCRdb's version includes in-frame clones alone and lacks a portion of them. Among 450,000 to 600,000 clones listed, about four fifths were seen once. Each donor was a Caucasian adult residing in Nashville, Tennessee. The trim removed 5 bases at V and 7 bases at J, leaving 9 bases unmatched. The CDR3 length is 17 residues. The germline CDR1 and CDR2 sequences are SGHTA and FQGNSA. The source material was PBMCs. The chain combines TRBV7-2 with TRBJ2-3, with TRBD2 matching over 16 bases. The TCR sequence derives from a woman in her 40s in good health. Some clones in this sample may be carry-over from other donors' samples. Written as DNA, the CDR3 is TGTGCCAGCAGCCGGGGACTAGCGGGAGGGTCTGGATATACGCAGTATTTT. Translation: CASSRGLAGGSGYTQYF. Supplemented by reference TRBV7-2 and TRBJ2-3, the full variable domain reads GAGVSQSPSNKVTEKGKDVELRCDPISGHTALYWYRQSLGQGLEFLIYFQGNSAPDKSGLPSDRFSAERTGGSVSTLTIQRTQQEDSAVYLCASSRGLAGGSGYTQYFGPGTRLTVL.